The clone carrying this T cell receptor beta chain was counted only a few times. The source of the sample is a study of blood T cell repertoires in COVID-19. TCRdb keeps only in-frame clones here, not all; method: immunoSEQ multiplex PCR. The sample lists roughly 380,000 clones, 70% to 90% occurring once. The V end lost 1 base, the J end lost 8 bases, and 14 bases lay between the germline ends. This CDR3 spans 14 amino acids. Germline assignment: CDR1 SGHTA and CDR2 FQGNSA. The chain recombines TRBV7-2 with TRBJ1-2; no clear D gene. Sequenced sample: PBMCs or T cells enriched from blood (not recorded which). This sequence was found in a man aged 30-40 years who had recovered from COVID-19. The chain's CDR3 is CASSLGRQAAGYTF. The CDR3 nucleotides are TGTGCCAGCAGCTTAGGTAGGCAGGCAGCCGGCTACACCTTC.